This T cell receptor beta chain was recorded in a study of fetal regulatory T cell absence and autoimmunity. Points from the study as a whole: Compared with cord blood, pancreas showed oligoclonal TCR enrichment, some clones over 90-fold.

The CDR3 contains 14 residues. Trimming left V 0 bases short and J 6 bases short, with 8 bases between. The germline V gene has CDR1 MGHRA and CDR2 YSYEKL. Sequencing was at survey level. The repertoire was sequenced with immunoSEQ multiplex PCR; TCRdb's copy has only in-frame clones and lacks some. The top ten clones hold roughly 2% of a sample with about 95,000 clones, about three quarters of them seen once. Concerning this clone: Its antigen is not identified.

The sequencing input was pancreas tissue. This TCR was sampled from a male donor with IPEX syndrome. The V gene is TRBV4-1, the J gene TRBJ1-4; no firm D call. The DNA for the CDR3 is TGCGCCAGCAGCCAAGATGTGGGATATGAAAAACTGTTTTTT. It encodes CASSQDVGYEKLFF.